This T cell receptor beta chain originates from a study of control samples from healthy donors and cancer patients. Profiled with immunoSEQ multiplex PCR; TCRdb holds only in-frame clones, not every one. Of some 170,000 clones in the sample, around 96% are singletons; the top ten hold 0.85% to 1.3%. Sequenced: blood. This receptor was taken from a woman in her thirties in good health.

The chain's CDR3 is CASSLGAGQGETQYF. In DNA, the CDR3 is TGTGCCAGCAGCTTAGGAGCGGGACAGGGTGAGACCCAGTACTTC. The V call is TRBV7-6, the J call TRBJ2-5; 9 bases match TRBD1. V gave up 1 base and J gave up 5 bases; unmatched junction bases: 5. CDR3 length: 15 amino acids. Germline loops: CDR1 SGHVS, CDR2 FNYEAQ.